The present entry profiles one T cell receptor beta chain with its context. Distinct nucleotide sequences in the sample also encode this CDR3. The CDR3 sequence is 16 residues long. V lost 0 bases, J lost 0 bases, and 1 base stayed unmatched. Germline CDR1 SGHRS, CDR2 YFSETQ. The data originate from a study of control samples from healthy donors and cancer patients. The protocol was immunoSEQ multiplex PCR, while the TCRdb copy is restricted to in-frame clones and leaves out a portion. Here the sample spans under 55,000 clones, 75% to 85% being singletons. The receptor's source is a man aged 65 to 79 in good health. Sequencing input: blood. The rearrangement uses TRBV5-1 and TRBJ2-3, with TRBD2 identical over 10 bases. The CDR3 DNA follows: TGCGCCAGCAGCTTGGGACTAGCGGGTAGCACAGATACGCAGTATTTT. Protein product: CASSLGLAGSTDTQYF.